The 9 T cell receptor beta chains given below trace back to one sample, sequenced in a study of regulatory T cells in long-lasting Graves disease. Arm-PCR of CDR3 regions and iRepertoire HTBI primers were the basis on which TCR beta libraries were built. Each CDR3 protein gets one entry after TCRdb re-called the multiplex PCR reads with MiXCR. This sample carries hundreds of thousands of distinct CDR3 sequences, approximately 15% of them seen once, and the ten largest clones take about 20%. Sample time point: newly diagnosed GD, antithyroid drugs for less than 3 months. RNA isolated from PBMCs was used to make the TCR library. This same sample was also part of a study on T cells in Graves' hyperthyroidism and ophthalmopathy.

Sequencing was performed on peripheral blood mononuclear cells (PBMCs), taken at new diagnosis, from a patient treated with antithyroid drugs. These receptors came from a woman between 25 and 40 years old with Graves disease.

Only a few counts were recorded for this clonotype. The chain uses TRBV28 and TRBJ2-2, with TRBD1 matching 7 bases. V shed 11 bases, J shed 7 bases, and the junction held 13 bases outside the gene matches. CDR3 length equals 14 residues. Germline V gene data show CDR1 as MDHEN and CDR2 as SYDVKM. CDR3 nucleotides: TGTGCCGGTCAACCGGCGACAGGGTACGGGGAGCTGTTTTTT. Translation gives CAGQPATGYGELFF.

The chain employs TRBV28 and TRBJ1-2; D possibly corresponds to TRBD1 (5 bases). The V and J ends lost 5 bases and 4 bases respectively, with 14 bases between them. The germline CDR1 and CDR2 sequences are MDHEN and SYDVKM. The CDR3 totals 14 residues. This chain's CDR3 is CASSLRGGLYGYTF. In DNA, the CDR3 is TGTGCCAGCAGTCTCCGGGGGGGACTCTATGGCTACACCTTC.

The genes are TRBV20-1 and TRBJ1-5; TRBD1 agrees at 7 bases. Germline CDR1 is DFQATT and CDR2 is SNEGSKA (reference sequence). The V segment lost 1 base and the J segment 3 bases; nucleotides outside the gene matches: 9. The CDR3 has 16 amino acids. CDR3 sequence (DNA): TGCAGTGCTAGAGTGGTTGGACAGGCCCCCAATCAGCCCCAGCATTTT. It translates to CSARVVGQAPNQPQHF.

DNA for the CDR3: TGTGCCAGCAGCCGGGACAGCATCGAAGAGACCCAGTACTTC. Translation gives CASSRDSIEETQYF. The chain has TRBV7-9 and TRBJ2-5, with 7 bases matching TRBD1. The CDR3 is 14 amino acids. V trimming: 5 bases; J trimming: 3 bases; junction bases outside the gene matches: 6. Germline V gene sequence: CDR1 SEHNR, CDR2 FQNEAQ (reference sequence). Supplemented by reference TRBV7-9 and TRBJ2-5, the full variable domain reads DTGVSQNPRHKITKRGQNVTFRCDPISEHNRLYWYRQTLGQGPEFLTYFQNEAQLEKSRLLSDRFSAERPKGSFSTLEIQRTEQGDSAMYLCASSRDSIEETQYFGPGTRLLVL.

This clonotype was counted at least ten times. V and J are TRBV14 and TRBJ2-7, with 9 bases that match TRBD2. Trimming took 1 base from V and 2 from J; bases not matched to a gene: 3. Per germline, CDR1 SGHDN and CDR2 FVKESK. CDR3 length equals 15 residues. CDR3 residues: CASSQVASGAYEQYF. The CDR3 DNA reads as TGTGCCAGCAGCCAAGTGGCTAGCGGGGCCTACGAGCAGTACTTC.

The chain uses TRBV5-4 and TRBJ2-5; 9 nucleotides align to TRBD2. V trimming: 0 bases; J trimming: 3 bases; junction bases outside the gene matches: 6. The CDR3 is 16 amino acids. The germline CDR1 and CDR2 sequences are SGHNT and YYREEE (reference sequence). This chain's CDR3 is CASSLGGTSIKETQYF. For the CDR3, the DNA is TGTGCCAGCAGCTTGGGGGGGACTAGCATTAAAGAGACCCAGTACTTC.

The chain employs TRBV5-5 and TRBJ2-3; D is unresolved. In germline, CDR1 is SGHKS, CDR2 YYEKEE (reference sequence). CDR3 length: 15 amino acids. V lost 0 bases and J lost 6, with 14 bases in between. The CDR3 coding sequence is TGTGCCAGCAGCTTGGGCGCTGGAATTCGCGATACGCAGTATTTT. Translating gives CASSLGAGIRDTQYF.

This clonotype was observed at least ten times. The J gene is TRBJ1-2, the V gene TRBV27; tentatively, D is TRBD1 (5 bases). Germline V gives CDR1 MNHEY, CDR2 SMNVEV (reference sequence). The V end lost 10 bases, the J end lost 8 bases, and 17 bases lay between the germline ends. The CDR3 contains 12 residues. The CDR3 region is CAIQGMWSGYTF. CDR3 nucleotide sequence: TGTGCCATCCAGGGAATGTGGTCCGGCTACACCTTC.

This clonotype was seen ten or more times. V gene TRBV28 combines with J gene TRBJ1-5; D gene uncertain. CDR3 length: 14 residues. The ends were cut back, 4 bases at V and 0 bases at J, with 7 bases in the middle. Germline V gene sequence: CDR1 MDHEN, CDR2 SYDVKM. The CDR3 DNA sequence: TGTGCCAGCAGTTATATTGATAGCAATCAGCCCCAGCATTTT. This gives the protein CASSYIDSNQPQHF.